The rows below give T cell receptor beta chains drawn from one sample of a study of blood T cell repertoires in COVID-19. Profiled with immunoSEQ multiplex PCR; TCRdb holds only in-frame clones, not every one. This sample has about 160,000 clones; approximately 91% occur once, and the top ten carry 2% to 3%. Material: peripheral blood. These receptors all come from a young man with acute or convalescent COVID-19. Both conserved end residues are trimmed from each CDR3. The order of the fields is V gene, CDR3 length, J gene, CDR3 protein.

TRBV11-2	14	TRBJ1-1	ASSLDLASTSPEAF
TRBV25-1	13	TRBJ2-5	ASSTGLQAQETQY
TRBV7-8	15	TRBJ2-2	ASSLGPLAGITGELF
TRBV4-1	13	TRBJ1-2	ASSHLTGSNYGYT
TRBV6-5	12	TRBJ1-2	ASSYSRRANGYT
TRBV5-1	10	TRBJ2-3	ASSPNTDTQY
TRBV6-5	13	TRBJ1-2	ASSFRGPNDYGYT
TRBV5-6	14	TRBJ2-5	ASSYPKTSRQETQY
TRBV6-5	13	TRBJ2-1	ASSLLAGGYNEQF
TRBV6-5	14	TRBJ2-3	ASSSLVGQGLDTQY
TRBV7-6	14	TRBJ2-3	ASSLGTGAFTDTQY
TRBV5-8	13	TRBJ1-3	ASSFRGPSGNTIY
TRBV11-2	17	TRBJ1-1	ASSFQPGQGIGGDTEAF
TRBV12-3/TRBV12-4	11	TRBJ1-1	ASSLGQYTEAF
TRBV19	15	TRBJ2-3	ASGWTRAPSGTDTQY
TRBV27	13	TRBJ1-3	ASSWTASSGNTIY
TRBV5-6	14	TRBJ2-3	VSSRRQREVADTQY
TRBV27	14	TRBJ1-6	ASSLWARADNSPLH
TRBV18	18	TRBJ2-3	ASSPRPVSVAVSSTDTQY
TRBV5-6	14	TRBJ1-1	ASSLNRGQGWTEAF
TRBV10-3	12	TRBJ1-2	AISESGQEEGYT
TRBV30	11	TRBJ2-5	AWSVLARETQY
TRBV14	15	TRBJ1-1	ASSQEVFGRGGTEAF
TRBV6-5	13	TRBJ2-1	ASRRSLNSYNEQF
TRBV12-3/TRBV12-4	10	TRBJ1-1	ASTPGRTEAF
TRBV10-3	10	TRBJ2-7	AISARDYEQY
TRBV6-5	13	TRBJ1-3	ASSPRGLRGNTIY
TRBV15	14	TRBJ1-2	ATSTAQTGDRYGYT
TRBV19	12	TRBJ1-2	ASSIPSGYYGYT
TRBV24-1	16	TRBJ2-2	ATSDSFDRSTNTGELF
TRBV5-3	13	TRBJ2-2	ARSSGTGSTGELF
TRBV19	12	TRBJ1-1	ASRPGQVNTEAF
TRBV5-1	12	TRBJ2-3	ASGAGWATDTQY
TRBV11-2	13	TRBJ1-1	ASSPPGPRNTEAF